A selection of T cell receptor beta chains follows, all from one sample in a study of early T cells in non-severe SARS-CoV-2 infection. TCRdb itself ran the 5' RACE reads through MiXCR, one entry per CDR3 protein. The sample shows about 28,000 distinct CDR3 sequences, under 6% of them seen only once. Sequenced input: whole blood. These receptors were obtained from an adult who was a healthcare worker with PCR-confirmed SARS-CoV-2 infection or an uninfected control (not recorded which). Both conserved end residues are part of each CDR3. The D gene is left open where the match is weak. Clone size appears in some rows only: once, few, many, or a class for an expanded clone.

V,D,size,J,CDR3,DNA
TRBV9,TRBD2,once,TRBJ2-1,CAGSVFWSGGYNEQFF,TGTGCCGGCAGCGTATTCTGGAGCGGGGGTTACAATGAGCAGTTCTTC
TRBV29-1,-,many,TRBJ2-1,CSVEDHVVRNEQFF,TGCAGCGTTGAAGATCATGTGGTCAGGAATGAGCAGTTCTTC
TRBV11-3,-,many,TRBJ2-1,CASSLRTPANEQFF,TGTGCCAGCAGCCTACGCACCCCTGCCAATGAGCAGTTCTTC
TRBV6-1,-,many,TRBJ2-3,CASSEAPPDTQYF,TGTGCCAGCAGTGAAGCTCCCCCAGATACGCAGTATTTT
TRBV7-2,-,many,TRBJ2-6,CASSPLVEALTF,TGTGCCAGCAGCCCACTAGTCGAAGCCCTGACTTTC
TRBV3-1,TRBD1,few,TRBJ2-4,CASSLLSTGGKNIQYF,TGTGCCAGCAGCCTTTTGTCGACAGGGGGTAAAAACATTCAGTACTTC
TRBV4-3,-,many,TRBJ1-1,CASSQVLNTEAFF,TGCGCCAGCAGCCAAGTGCTGAACACTGAAGCTTTCTTT
TRBV11-1,TRBD1,many,TRBJ2-7,CASSNRQGDYEQYF,TGTGCCAGCAGCAATAGACAGGGGGACTACGAGCAGTACTTC
TRBV7-9,-,-,TRBJ1-4,CASSRVGSWEKLFF,TGTGCCAGCAGCCGGGTCGGGTCCTGGGAAAAACTGTTTTTT
TRBV12-3/TRBV12-4,TRBD1,medium-sized,TRBJ2-1,CASKSLGTEFF,TGTGCCAGCAAGTCCCTCGGGACAGAGTTCTTC
TRBV7-2,-,-,TRBJ1-2,CASSLGAYGYTF,TGTGCCAGCAGCTTAGGGGCCTATGGCTACACCTTC
TRBV5-1,TRBD1,many,TRBJ2-7,CASSLAGTDEQYF,TGCGCCAGCAGCTTGGCCGGGACAGACGAGCAGTACTTC
TRBV10-3,-,many,TRBJ2-7,CAISGQASSYEQYF,TGTGCCATCAGTGGACAGGCCAGCTCCTACGAGCAGTACTTC
TRBV7-2,TRBD1,many,TRBJ2-3,CASSQGTGTDTQYF,TGTGCCAGCAGCCAGGGGACAGGCACGGATACGCAGTATTTT
TRBV2,-,few,TRBJ1-2,CASNRDSAYGYTF,TGTGCCAGCAACCGGGATTCGGCGTATGGCTACACCTTC
TRBV6-2/TRBV6-3,-,many,TRBJ2-1,CASRGHSSYNEQFF,TGTGCCAGCAGAGGACACTCCTCCTACAATGAGCAGTTCTTC
TRBV4-1,-,few,TRBJ1-1,CASSLQGRGTEAFF,TGCGCCAGCAGCCTTCAGGGGCGGGGCACTGAAGCTTTCTTT
TRBV5-1,-,many,TRBJ2-2,CASSPGSRRPNTGELFF,TGCGCCAGCAGCCCCGGGTCTCGCCGTCCGAACACCGGGGAGCTGTTTTTT
TRBV28,-,-,TRBJ2-1,CASSRWVHEQFF,TGTGCCAGCAGCCGTTGGGTCCATGAGCAGTTCTTC
TRBV7-2,-,-,TRBJ2-7,CASSLGQAFGEQYF,TGTGCCAGCAGCTTAGGGCAGGCTTTTGGGGAGCAGTACTTC
TRBV9,TRBD1,few,TRBJ2-7,CASSALGQGAPYEQYF,TGTGCCAGCAGCGCTCTCGGACAGGGGGCTCCCTACGAGCAGTACTTC
TRBV4-2,-,many,TRBJ2-1,CASSQGSDNEQFF,TGTGCCAGCAGCCAAGGATCGGACAATGAGCAGTTCTTC
TRBV13,-,few,TRBJ1-3,CASSTGQDTIYF,TGTGCCAGCAGCACAGGGCAGGACACCATATATTTT
TRBV29-1,-,many,TRBJ2-3,CSVTADTQYF,TGCAGCGTTACCGCAGATACGCAGTATTTT
TRBV7-8,TRBD1,few,TRBJ1-4,CASSFSTGGNEKLFF,TGTGCCAGCAGCTTCTCGACAGGGGGAAATGAAAAACTGTTTTTT
TRBV29-1,TRBD1,-,TRBJ1-1,CSVGRGQRNTEAFF,TGCAGCGTCGGCAGGGGACAGAGAAACACTGAAGCTTTCTTT
TRBV6-2/TRBV6-3,-,many,TRBJ2-7,CASSYSLTAGSTYEQYF,TGTGCCAGCAGTTACTCTCTAACTGCCGGGTCCACCTACGAGCAGTACTTC